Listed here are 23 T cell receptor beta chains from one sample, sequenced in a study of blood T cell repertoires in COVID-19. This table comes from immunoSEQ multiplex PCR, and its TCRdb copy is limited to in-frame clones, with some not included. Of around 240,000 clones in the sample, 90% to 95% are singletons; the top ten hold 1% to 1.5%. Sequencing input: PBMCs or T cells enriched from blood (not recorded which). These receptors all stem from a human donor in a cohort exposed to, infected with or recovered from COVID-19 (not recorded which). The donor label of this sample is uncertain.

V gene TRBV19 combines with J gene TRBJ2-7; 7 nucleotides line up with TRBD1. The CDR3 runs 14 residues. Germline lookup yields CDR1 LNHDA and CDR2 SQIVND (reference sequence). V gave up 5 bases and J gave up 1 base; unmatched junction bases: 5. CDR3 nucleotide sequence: TGTGCCAGTAGTTCGGAGACAGGGTCCTACGAGCAGTACTTC. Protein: CASSSETGSYEQYF.

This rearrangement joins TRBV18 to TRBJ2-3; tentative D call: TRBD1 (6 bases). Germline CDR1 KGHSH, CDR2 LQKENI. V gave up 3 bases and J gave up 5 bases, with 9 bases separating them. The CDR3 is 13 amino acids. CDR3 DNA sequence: TGTGCCAGCTCACCGGGGGCGGGAGATACGCAGTATTTT. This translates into CASSPGAGDTQYF.

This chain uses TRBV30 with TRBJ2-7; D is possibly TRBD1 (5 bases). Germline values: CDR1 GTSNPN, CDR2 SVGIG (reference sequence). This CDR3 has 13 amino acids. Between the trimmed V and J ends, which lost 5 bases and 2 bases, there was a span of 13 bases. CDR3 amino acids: CAWGQGIPYEQYF. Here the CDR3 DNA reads TGTGCCTGGGGCCAGGGAATACCCTACGAGCAGTACTTC.

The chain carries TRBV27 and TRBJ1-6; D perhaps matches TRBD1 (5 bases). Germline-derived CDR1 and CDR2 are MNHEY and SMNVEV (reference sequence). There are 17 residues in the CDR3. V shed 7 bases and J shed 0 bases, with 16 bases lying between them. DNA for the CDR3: TGTGCCAGCACCTTGACAGCCCTGAGCTCCTATAATTCACCCCTCCACTTT. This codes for CASTLTALSSYNSPLHF.

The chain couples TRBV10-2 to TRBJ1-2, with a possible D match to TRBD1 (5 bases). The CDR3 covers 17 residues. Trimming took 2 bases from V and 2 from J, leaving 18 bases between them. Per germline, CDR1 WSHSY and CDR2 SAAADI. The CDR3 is CASSEGVGGQGNYGYTF. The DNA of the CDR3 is TGCGCCAGCAGTGAGGGGGTAGGAGGGCAGGGAAACTATGGCTACACCTTC.

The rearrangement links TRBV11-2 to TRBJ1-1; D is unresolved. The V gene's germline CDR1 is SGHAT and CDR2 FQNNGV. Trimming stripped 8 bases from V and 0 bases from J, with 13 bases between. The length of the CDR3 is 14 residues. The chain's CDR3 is CASGRGSMNTEAFF. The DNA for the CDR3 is TGTGCCAGCGGCCGAGGGTCCATGAACACTGAAGCTTTCTTT.

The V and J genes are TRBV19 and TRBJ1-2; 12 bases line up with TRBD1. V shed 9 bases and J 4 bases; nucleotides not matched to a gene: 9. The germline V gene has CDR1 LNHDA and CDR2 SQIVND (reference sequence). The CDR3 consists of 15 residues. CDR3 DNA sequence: TGTGCCAGCGAACCGGGACAGGGGGCTCGCTATGGCTACACCTTC. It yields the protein CASEPGQGARYGYTF.

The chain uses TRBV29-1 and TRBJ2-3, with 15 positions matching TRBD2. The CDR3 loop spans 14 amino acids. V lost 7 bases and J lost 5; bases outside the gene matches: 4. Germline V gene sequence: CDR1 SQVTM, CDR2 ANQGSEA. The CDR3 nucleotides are TGCAGCGATCGGACTAGCGGGGGGGGAGATACGCAGTATTTT. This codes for CSDRTSGGGDTQYF.

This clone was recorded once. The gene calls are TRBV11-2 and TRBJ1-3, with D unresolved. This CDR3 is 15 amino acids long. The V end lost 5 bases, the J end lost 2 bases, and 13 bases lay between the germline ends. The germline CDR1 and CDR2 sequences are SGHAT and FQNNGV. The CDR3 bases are TGTGCCAGCAGCAGATACAAGTTGGCTGGAAACACCATATATTTT. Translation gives CASSRYKLAGNTIYF.

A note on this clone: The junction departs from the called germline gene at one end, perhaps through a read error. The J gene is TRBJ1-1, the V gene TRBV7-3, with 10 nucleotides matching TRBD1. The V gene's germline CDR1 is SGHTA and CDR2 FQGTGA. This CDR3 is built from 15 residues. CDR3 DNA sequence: TGTGCCAGCAGCCTAACAGGACAGGGGGGGACTGAAGCTTTCTTT. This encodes CASSLTGQGGTEAFF.

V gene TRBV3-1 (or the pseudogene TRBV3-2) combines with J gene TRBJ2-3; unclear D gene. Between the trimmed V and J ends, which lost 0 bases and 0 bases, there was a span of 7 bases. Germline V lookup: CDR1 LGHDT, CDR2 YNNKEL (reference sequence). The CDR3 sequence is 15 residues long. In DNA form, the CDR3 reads TGTGCCAGCAGCCAAGATCGAACTAGCACAGATACGCAGTATTTT. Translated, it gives CASSQDRTSTDTQYF.

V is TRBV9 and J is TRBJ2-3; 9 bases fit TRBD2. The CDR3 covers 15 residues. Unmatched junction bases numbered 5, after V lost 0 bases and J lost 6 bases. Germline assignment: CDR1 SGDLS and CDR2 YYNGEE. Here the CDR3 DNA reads TGTGCCAGCAGCGTAGGGGGACTAGCTGCGGATACGCAGTATTTT. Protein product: CASSVGGLAADTQYF. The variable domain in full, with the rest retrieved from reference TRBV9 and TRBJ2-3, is DSGVTQTPKHLITATGQRVTLRCSPRSGDLSVYWYQQSLDQGLQFLIQYYNGEERAKGNILERFSAQQFPDLHSELNLSSLELGDSALYFCASSVGGLAADTQYFGPGTRLTVL.

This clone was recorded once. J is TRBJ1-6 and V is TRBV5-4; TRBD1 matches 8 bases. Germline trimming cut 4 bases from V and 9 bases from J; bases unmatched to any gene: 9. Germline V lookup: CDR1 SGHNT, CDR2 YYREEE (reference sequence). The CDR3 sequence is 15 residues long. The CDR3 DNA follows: TGTGCCAGCAGCCGGGGGACAGGAGGAATTTCACCCCTCCACTTT. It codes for CASSRGTGGISPLHF. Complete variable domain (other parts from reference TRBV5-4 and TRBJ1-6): ETGVTQSPTHLIKTRGQQVTLRCSSQSGHNTVSWYQQALGQGPQFIFQYYREEENGRGNFPPRFSGLQFPNYSSELNVNALELDDSALYLCASSRGTGGISPLHFGNGTRLTVT.

The CDR3 bases are TGCAGCGTGACAGGGGTAACTAATGAAAAACTGTTTTTT. Its protein product is CSVTGVTNEKLFF. This chain connects TRBV29-1 to TRBJ1-4; 8 bases fit TRBD1. The CDR3 is made up of 13 amino acids. Germline-derived CDR1 and CDR2 are SQVTM and ANQGSEA. V gave up 6 bases and J gave up 1 base; unmatched junction bases: 1.

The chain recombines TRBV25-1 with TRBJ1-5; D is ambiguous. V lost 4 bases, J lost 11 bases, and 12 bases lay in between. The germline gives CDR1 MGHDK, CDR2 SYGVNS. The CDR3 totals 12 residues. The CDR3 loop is CASSGPGDSQHF. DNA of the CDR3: TGTGCCAGCAGTGGGCCGGGAGACTCCCAGCATTTT.

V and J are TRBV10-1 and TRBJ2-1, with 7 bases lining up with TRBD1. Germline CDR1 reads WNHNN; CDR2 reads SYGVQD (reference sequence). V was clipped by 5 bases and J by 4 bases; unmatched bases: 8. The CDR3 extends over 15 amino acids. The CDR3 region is CASSFELGQYNEQFF. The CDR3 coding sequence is TGCGCCAGCAGTTTCGAGCTGGGACAGTACAATGAGCAGTTCTTC.

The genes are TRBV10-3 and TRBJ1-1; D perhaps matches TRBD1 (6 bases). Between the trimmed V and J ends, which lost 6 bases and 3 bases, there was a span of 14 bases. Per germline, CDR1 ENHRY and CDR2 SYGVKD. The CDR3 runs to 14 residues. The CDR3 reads CAIRGGGGDTEAFF. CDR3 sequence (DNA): TGTGCCATCAGAGGGGGGGGAGGAGACACTGAAGCTTTCTTT.

The CDR3 DNA is TGTGCCTGGACCGGGACAGAGAATTCACCCCTCCACTTT. This gives the protein CAWTGTENSPLHF. J is TRBJ1-6 and V is TRBV30; 7 bases are a match to TRBD1. This CDR3 is built from 13 residues. The trim removed 4 bases at V and 7 bases at J, leaving 4 bases unmatched. The germline V gene has CDR1 GTSNPN and CDR2 SVGIG (reference sequence).

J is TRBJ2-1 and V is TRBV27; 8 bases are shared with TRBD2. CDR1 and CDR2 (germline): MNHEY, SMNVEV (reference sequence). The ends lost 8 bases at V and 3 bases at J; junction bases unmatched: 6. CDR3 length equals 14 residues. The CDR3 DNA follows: TGTGCCAGCCACACGGGGGGGCTCTACAATGAGCAGTTCTTC. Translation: CASHTGGLYNEQFF.

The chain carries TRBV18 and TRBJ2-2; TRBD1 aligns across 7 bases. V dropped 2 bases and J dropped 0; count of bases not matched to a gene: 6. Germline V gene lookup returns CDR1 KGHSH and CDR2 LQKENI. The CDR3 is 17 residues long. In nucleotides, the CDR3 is TGTGCCAGCTCACCATTCGCCGGGACAGCGAACACCGGGGAGCTGTTTTTT. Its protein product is CASSPFAGTANTGELFF.

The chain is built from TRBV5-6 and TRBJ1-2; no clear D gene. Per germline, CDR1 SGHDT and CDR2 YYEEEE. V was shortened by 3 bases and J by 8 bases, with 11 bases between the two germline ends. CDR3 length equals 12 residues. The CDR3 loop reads CASSWTLGGYTF. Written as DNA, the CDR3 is TGTGCCAGCAGCTGGACTTTAGGGGGCTACACCTTC.

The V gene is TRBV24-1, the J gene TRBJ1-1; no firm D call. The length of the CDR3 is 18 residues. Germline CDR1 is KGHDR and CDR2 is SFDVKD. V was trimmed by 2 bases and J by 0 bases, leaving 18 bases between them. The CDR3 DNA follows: TGTGCCACCAGTGATTCGAGACTTACGGGAGGCATGAACACTGAAGCTTTCTTT. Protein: CATSDSRLTGGMNTEAFF.

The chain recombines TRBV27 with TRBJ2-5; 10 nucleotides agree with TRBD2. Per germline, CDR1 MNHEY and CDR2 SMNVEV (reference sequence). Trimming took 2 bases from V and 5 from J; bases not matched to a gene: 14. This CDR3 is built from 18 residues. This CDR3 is CASSLGLAGAASSETQYF. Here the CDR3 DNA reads TGTGCCAGCAGTTTAGGGCTAGCGGGGGCCGCCAGCTCCGAGACCCAGTACTTC.